This entry features one T cell receptor (beta chain) sequence. The data were taken from a study of CD8 T cells in Susac syndrome. CDR1 is LGHDT, CDR2 YNNKEL, per germline (reference sequence). V was pared by 5 bases and J by 6 bases, with 2 bases of the junction left unmatched. This CDR3 has 14 residues. The authors reverse transcribed roughly 0.5 to 1 ug RNA with random hexamers. TCRdb redid the calling of the immunoSEQ multiplex PCR reads with MiXCR, one entry per CDR3 protein. The sample yields around 71,000 distinct CDR3 sequences, 93% seen once. Sequencing used CD4+ T cells from PBMCs. The J gene is TRBJ2-2, the V gene TRBV3-1, with 11 nucleotides matching TRBD1. The sequence was collected from a human donor with Susac syndrome. The CDR3 sequence is CASSTDRGPGELFF. CDR3 sequence (DNA): TGTGCCAGCAGCACGGACAGGGGGCCCGGGGAGCTGTTTTTT.